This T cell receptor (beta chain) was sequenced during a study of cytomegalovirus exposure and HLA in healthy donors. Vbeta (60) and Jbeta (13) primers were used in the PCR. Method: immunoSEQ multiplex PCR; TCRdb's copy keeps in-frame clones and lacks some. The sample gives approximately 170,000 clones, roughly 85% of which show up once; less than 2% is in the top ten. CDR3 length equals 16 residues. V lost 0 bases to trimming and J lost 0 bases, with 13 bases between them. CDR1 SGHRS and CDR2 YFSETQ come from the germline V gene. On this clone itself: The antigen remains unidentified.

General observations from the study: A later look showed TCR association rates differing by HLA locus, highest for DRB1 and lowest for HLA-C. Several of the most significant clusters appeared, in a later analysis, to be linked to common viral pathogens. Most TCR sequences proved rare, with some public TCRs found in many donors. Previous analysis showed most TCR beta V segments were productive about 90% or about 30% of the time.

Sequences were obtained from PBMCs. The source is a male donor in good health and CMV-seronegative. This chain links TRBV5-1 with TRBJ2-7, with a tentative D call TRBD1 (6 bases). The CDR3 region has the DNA TGCGCCAGCAGCTTGGACAGGGTGGTGGGCTCCTACGAGCAGTACTTC. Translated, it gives CASSLDRVVGSYEQYF.